Shown below are 12 T cell receptor beta chains from a single sample sequenced in a study of blood T cell repertoires in COVID-19. The protocol was immunoSEQ multiplex PCR, while the TCRdb copy is restricted to in-frame clones and leaves out a portion. The profile shows roughly 190,000 clones, roughly 84% of them singletons. The sample consisted of peripheral blood. The receptor source for this set is a woman in her thirties or forties who had recovered from COVID-19.

This chain links TRBV7-2 with TRBJ1-1, with 10 nucleotides matching TRBD1. Germline lookup yields CDR1 SGHTA and CDR2 FQGNSA. This CDR3 region has 15 residues. Trimming took 1 base from V and 4 from J; bases not matched to a gene: 3. The CDR3 sequence: CASSLGDRGFTEAFF. The CDR3 nucleotides are TGTGCCAGCAGCTTAGGGGACAGGGGTTTCACTGAAGCTTTCTTT. Filled out from reference TRBV7-2 and TRBJ1-1, the complete variable domain reads GAGVSQSPSNKVTEKGKDVELRCDPISGHTALYWYRQSLGQGLEFLIYFQGNSAPDKSGLPSDRFSAERTGGSVSTLTIQRTQQEDSAVYLCASSLGDRGFTEAFFGQGTRLTVV.

This clone was counted only a few times. The chain couples TRBV27 to TRBJ2-1, with D uncertain. The CDR3 totals 12 residues. With 6 bases removed from V and 5 bases from J, the gap between germline ends came to 8 bases. Germline V CDR1 and CDR2: MNHEY, SMNVEV (reference sequence). The CDR3 loop is CASRLTHNEQFF. The CDR3 coding sequence is TGTGCCAGCAGACTAACACACAATGAGCAGTTCTTC.

This chain joins TRBV28 and TRBJ2-7, with TRBD2 as a possible D gene (6 bases). From germline, CDR1 is MDHEN and CDR2 SYDVKM. This CDR3 comprises 15 residues. Trimming removed 4 bases from V and 3 bases from J, with 16 bases in between. The CDR3 is CASSSLRGFGYEQYF. The CDR3, as DNA: TGTGCCAGCAGTTCGCTCCGGGGGTTCGGCTACGAGCAGTACTTC.

The chain combines TRBV2 with TRBJ2-2, with unresolved D. The germline gives CDR1 SNHLY, CDR2 FYNNEI. This CDR3 has 16 amino acids. V lost 7 bases, J lost 0 bases, and 15 bases lay in between. Here the CDR3 DNA reads TGTGCCAGCAAAAGTCAGGCTCCCGCGAACACCGGGGAGCTGTTTTTT. This sequence encodes CASKSQAPANTGELFF.

V is TRBV28 and J is TRBJ2-1; 10 bases match TRBD2. Germline V gives CDR1 MDHEN, CDR2 SYDVKM. This CDR3 is 15 amino acids long. Unmatched junction bases numbered 4, after V lost 5 bases and J lost 3 bases. The CDR3 bases are TGTGCCAGCAGTAAAGCGGGGGGGGACTACAATGAGCAGTTCTTC. Its protein product is CASSKAGGDYNEQFF. Filled out from reference TRBV28 and TRBJ2-1, the complete variable domain reads DVKVTQSSRYLVKRTGEKVFLECVQDMDHENMFWYRQDPGLGLRLIYFSYDVKMKEKGDIPEGYSVSREKKERFSLILESASTNQTSMYLCASSKAGGDYNEQFFGPGTRLTVL.

J is TRBJ2-2 and V is TRBV7-7, with no clear D. CDR1 is SSHAT, CDR2 FNYEAQ, per germline (reference sequence). Between the trimmed V and J ends, which lost 0 bases and 5 bases, there was a span of 19 bases. The CDR3 spans 18 residues. CDR3 nucleotides: TGTGCCAGCAGCTTAGCCCATGTTGGGCCCATTGGAACCGGGGAGCTGTTTTTT. Protein product: CASSLAHVGPIGTGELFF.

This clone has just a few counts. The V and J genes are TRBV5-1 and TRBJ1-1; D is perhaps TRBD1 (5 bases). Germline values: CDR1 SGHRS, CDR2 YFSETQ. The V end lost 4 bases, the J end lost 5 bases, and 21 bases lay between the germline ends. CDR3 size: 16 residues. As DNA, the CDR3 is TGCGCCAGCAGCCCTAGCGGGGACCCGGTGCAGACTGAAGCTTTCTTT. It yields the protein CASSPSGDPVQTEAFF.

This clone showed up just once. This sequence joins TRBV4-1 and TRBJ2-1; the match to TRBD2 covers 8 bases. This CDR3 has 16 amino acids. CDR1 and CDR2 (germline): MGHRA, YSYEKL. Trimming at V came to 1 base and at J to 2 bases, leaving 4 bases not matched to a gene. The CDR3 DNA sequence: TGCGCCAGCAGCCAAGCCAGCGGGGGCCCCTACAATGAGCAGTTCTTC. Protein sequence: CASSQASGGPYNEQFF.

V is TRBV29-1 and J is TRBJ2-3; D might be TRBD2 (6 bases). Germline assignment: CDR1 SQVTM and CDR2 ANQGSEA. CDR3 length: 15 residues. Trimming left V 6 bases short and J 0 bases short, with 16 bases between. CDR3 sequence reads: CSVAVGGTSTDTQYF. The CDR3 coding sequence is TGCAGCGTCGCGGTTGGCGGGACTAGCACAGATACGCAGTATTTT.

V and J are TRBV9 and TRBJ2-2; 7 bases are a match to TRBD2. V lost 6 bases, J lost 4 bases, and 12 bases stayed unmatched. Per germline, CDR1 SGDLS and CDR2 YYNGEE. This CDR3 has 16 residues. The CDR3 loop reads CASTIPAGVGTGELFF. The CDR3 nucleotides read TGTGCCAGCACCATCCCTGCGGGAGTGGGCACCGGGGAGCTGTTTTTT.

This clone has only a few counts. The chain couples TRBV19 to TRBJ1-5; no reliable D call. The length of the CDR3 is 13 residues. Trimming cost V 7 bases and J 1 base, with 8 bases left between them. Germline values: CDR1 LNHDA, CDR2 SQIVND (reference sequence). CDR3: CASMRVSNQPQHF. CDR3 sequence (DNA): TGTGCCAGTATGCGGGTGAGCAATCAGCCCCAGCATTTT.

The chain links TRBV2 to TRBJ2-1; TRBD2 agrees at 16 bases. J was trimmed by 7 bases and V by 4 bases; bases with no gene match: 10. CDR1 is SNHLY, CDR2 FYNNEI, per germline. The CDR3 is 18 amino acids. The CDR3 reads CASSGAGLAGGHLNEQFF. CDR3 nucleotide sequence: TGTGCCAGCAGTGGGGCGGGACTAGCGGGAGGGCACTTAAATGAGCAGTTCTTC.